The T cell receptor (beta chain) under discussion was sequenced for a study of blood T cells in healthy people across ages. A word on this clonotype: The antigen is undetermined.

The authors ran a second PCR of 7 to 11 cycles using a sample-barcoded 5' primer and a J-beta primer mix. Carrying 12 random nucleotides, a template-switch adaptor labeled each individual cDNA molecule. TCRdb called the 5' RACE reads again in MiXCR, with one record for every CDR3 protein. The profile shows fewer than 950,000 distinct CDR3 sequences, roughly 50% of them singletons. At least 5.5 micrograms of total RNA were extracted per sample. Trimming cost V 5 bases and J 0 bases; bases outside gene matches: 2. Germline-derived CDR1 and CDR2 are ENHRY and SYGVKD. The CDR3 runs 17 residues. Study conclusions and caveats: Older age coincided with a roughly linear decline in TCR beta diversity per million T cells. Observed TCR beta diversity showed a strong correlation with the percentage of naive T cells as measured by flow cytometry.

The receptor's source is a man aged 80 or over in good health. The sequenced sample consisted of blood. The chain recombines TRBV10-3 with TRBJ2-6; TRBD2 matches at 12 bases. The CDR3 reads CAISPGLAGSGANVLTF. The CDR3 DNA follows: TGTGCCATCAGTCCGGGACTAGCGGGCTCTGGGGCCAACGTCCTGACTTTC.